Listed below are T cell receptor beta chains from one sample, sequenced in a study of blood T cells in healthy people across ages. Using its own MiXCR run on the 5' RACE reads, TCRdb lists one record per CDR3 protein. The sample has over 1,500,000 distinct CDR3 sequences, roughly 49% seen once. Sequenced material: blood. These receptors were obtained from a middle-aged woman in good health. CDR3s include the opening cysteine and the closing phenylalanine or tryptophan. Each record gives: V gene, CDR3 protein.

TRBV7-8	CASSPGTSGGPGDTQYF
TRBV15	CATSRGTNSPLHF
TRBV9	CASSVVTGQRDTQYF
TRBV7-8	CASSPPNRVYGYTF
TRBV20-1	CSAEASEKYYGYTF
TRBV28	CASSLKRNEQYF
TRBV28	CASSFVAGGGHEQYF
TRBV4-3	CASGQDRGTDTQYF
TRBV9	CASSADSPGTQYF
TRBV9	CASSVGAGDYNEQFF
TRBV9	CASSVDGAGTNYGYTF
TRBV20-1	CSARDKGVRNEKLFF